This entry lists 10 T cell receptor beta chains sequenced from one sample in a study of post-analysis software for immune sequencing data. Study-level findings and limits: Comparison of patients with controls showed five TRBV segments more frequent in patients, TRBV5-6, TRBV5-1 and TRBV20-1 among them.

Unique molecular identifiers were built into the TCR beta cDNA libraries. From the PCR reads, TCRdb called clonotypes with MiXCR, one entry per CDR3 protein. Among about 800,000 distinct CDR3 sequences, 25% to 30% were seen once, and the ten largest hold under 0.7%. For these TCRs, the target antigens are not known. Sequences were obtained from blood. Receptors originate from a girl aged 5-17 years with multiple sclerosis.

This rearrangement joins TRBV7-2 to TRBJ1-5; D gene uncertain. Trimming stripped 5 bases from V and 4 bases from J, with 12 bases between. The germline V gene has CDR1 SGHTA and CDR2 FQGNSA. This CDR3 contains 14 residues. The CDR3 loop is CASSQPSGNQPQHF. CDR3 coding DNA: TGTGCCAGCAGCCAACCGTCCGGGAATCAGCCCCAGCATTTT. The variable domain in full, with the rest retrieved from reference TRBV7-2 and TRBJ1-5, is GAGVSQSPSNKVTEKGKDVELRCDPISGHTALYWYRQSLGQGLEFLIYFQGNSAPDKSGLPSDRFSAERTGGSVSTLTIQRTQQEDSAVYLCASSQPSGNQPQHFGDGTRLSIL.

This clonotype was picked up one time. The chain recombines TRBV6-1 with TRBJ1-4; 9 nucleotides line up with TRBD1. The CDR3 is made up of 14 amino acids. V lost 7 bases, J lost 9 bases, and 9 bases stayed unmatched. Germline-derived CDR1 and CDR2 are MNHNS and SASEGT. For the CDR3, the DNA is TGTGCCAGCAACCCTCCGGACAGGGGTCAAAAACTGTTTTTT. Protein product: CASNPPDRGQKLFF.

The sample holds a few counts of this clonotype. The chain is built from TRBV6-5 and TRBJ1-2, with 8 nucleotides matching TRBD1. The CDR3 covers 15 residues. The germline V gene has CDR1 MNHEY and CDR2 SVGAGI. J gave up 7 bases and V 2 bases, and 9 bases lay outside the gene matches. For the CDR3, the DNA is TGTGCCAGCAGTTACCAAGGACAGGGTTTGAGTGGCTACACCTTC. It codes for CASSYQGQGLSGYTF.

The chain recombines TRBV29-1 with TRBJ2-6, with TRBD1 identical over 10 bases. The CDR3 runs to 20 residues. Trimming removed 6 bases from V and 1 base from J; junction bases left unmatched: 18. Germline CDR1 is SQVTM and CDR2 is ANQGSEA. CDR3 sequence (DNA): TGCAGCGTCTCCACTTTAGCCGGGACAGGGGCTCCATCTGGGGCCAACGTCCTGACTTTC. This codes for CSVSTLAGTGAPSGANVLTF.

This clonotype was seen a few times. The chain links TRBV7-2 to TRBJ2-5, with 10 bases identical to TRBD1. V was pared by 4 bases and J by 5 bases, with 4 bases of the junction left unmatched. The CDR3 is made up of 14 amino acids. From germline, CDR1 is SGHTA and CDR2 FQGNSA. DNA for the CDR3: TGTGCCAGCAGCTCCGGGACAGGGGACGAGACCCAGTACTTC. Protein product: CASSSGTGDETQYF.

This sequence joins TRBV7-2 and TRBJ2-1; TRBD2 might be the D (5 bases). The CDR3 is 15 residues long. V shed 2 bases and J shed 10 bases, with 18 bases lying between them. Germline V gene data show CDR1 as SGHTA and CDR2 as FQGNSA. The CDR3 coding sequence is TGTGCCAGCAGCTTAAGGCTAGCTTTACAGTCGGAGCAGTTCTTC. Protein sequence: CASSLRLALQSEQFF.

The chain carries TRBV9 and TRBJ2-1, with a possible D match to TRBD1 (6 bases). The CDR3 has 14 amino acids. Germline V gene data show CDR1 as SGDLS and CDR2 as YYNGEE. V was clipped by 6 bases and J by 5 bases, with 15 bases between them. The CDR3, as DNA: TGTGCCAGCACAGGGGCAATTTGGAACAATGAGCAGTTCTTC. This gives the protein CASTGAIWNNEQFF.

The chain is built from TRBV18 and TRBJ1-2; D is ambiguous. This CDR3 comprises 14 residues. V was pared by 3 bases and J by 4 bases, with 12 bases between. In germline, CDR1 is KGHSH, CDR2 LQKENI. CDR3 region: CASSPVEGSYGYTF. CDR3 nucleotide sequence: TGTGCCAGCTCACCGGTTGAGGGCTCCTATGGCTACACCTTC. Full variable domain (missing parts from reference TRBV18 and TRBJ1-2): NAGVMQNPRHLVRRRGQEARLRCSPMKGHSHVYWYRQLPEEGLKFMVYLQKENIIDESGMPKERFSAEFPKEGPSILRIQQVVRGDSAAYFCASSPVEGSYGYTFGSGTRLTVV.

CDR3 bases: TGTGCCAGCAGCCAAGATCTTCTTTGGGGGGCGGTGAACACTGAAGCTTTCTTT. This codes for CASSQDLLWGAVNTEAFF. The genes are TRBV3-1 and TRBJ1-1; perhaps TRBD1 as D (6 bases). CDR3 length: 18 residues. V lost 0 bases, J lost 0 bases, and 17 bases lay in between. From germline, CDR1 is LGHDT and CDR2 YNNKEL (reference sequence).

This clonotype came up a few times. The V gene is TRBV5-1, the J gene TRBJ2-1; 11 bases agree with TRBD2. This CDR3 region has 15 residues. CDR1 is SGHRS, CDR2 YFSETQ, per germline. V lost 4 bases and J lost 5; bases outside the gene matches: 5. The CDR3 region has the DNA TGCGCCAGCAGCGCGACTAGCGGGGCCCACAATGAGCAGTTCTTC. Protein sequence: CASSATSGAHNEQFF.